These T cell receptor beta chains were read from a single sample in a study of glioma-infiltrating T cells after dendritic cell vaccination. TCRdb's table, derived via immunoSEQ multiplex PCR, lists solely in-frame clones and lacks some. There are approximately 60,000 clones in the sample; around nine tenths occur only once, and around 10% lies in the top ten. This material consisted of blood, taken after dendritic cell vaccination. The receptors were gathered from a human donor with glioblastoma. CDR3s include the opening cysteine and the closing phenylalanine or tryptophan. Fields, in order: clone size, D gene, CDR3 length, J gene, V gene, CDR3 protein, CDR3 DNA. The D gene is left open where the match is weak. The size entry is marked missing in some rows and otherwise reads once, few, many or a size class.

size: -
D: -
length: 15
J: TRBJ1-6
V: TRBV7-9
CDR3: CASSPPGGPGPPLHF
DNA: TGTGCCAGCAGCCCCCCGGGGGGACCCGGGCCACCCCTCCACTTT

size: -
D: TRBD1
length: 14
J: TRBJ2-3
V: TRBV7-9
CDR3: CASSWTGSTDTQYF
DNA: TGTGCCAGCAGCTGGACAGGGAGCACAGATACGCAGTATTTT

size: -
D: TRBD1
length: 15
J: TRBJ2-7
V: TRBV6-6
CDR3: CASSYSGQGDYEQYF
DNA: TGTGCCAGCAGTTACTCGGGACAGGGAGACTACGAGCAGTACTTC

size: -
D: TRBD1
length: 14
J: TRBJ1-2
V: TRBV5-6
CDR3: CASSLDRGRGGYTF
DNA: TGTGCCAGCAGCCTGGACAGGGGGCGCGGTGGCTACACCTTC

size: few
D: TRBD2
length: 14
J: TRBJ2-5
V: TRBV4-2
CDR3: CASSQGTSQETQYF
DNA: TGTGCCAGCAGCCAAGGGACTAGCCAAGAGACCCAGTACTTC

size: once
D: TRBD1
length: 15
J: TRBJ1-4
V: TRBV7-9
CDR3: CASSSSGGGYEKLFF
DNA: TGTGCCAGCAGCTCCTCAGGAGGGGGCTATGAAAAACTGTTTTTT

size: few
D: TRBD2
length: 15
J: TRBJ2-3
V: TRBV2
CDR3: CASMISGFSTDTQYF
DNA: TGTGCCAGCATGATTAGCGGGTTTAGCACAGATACGCAGTATTTT

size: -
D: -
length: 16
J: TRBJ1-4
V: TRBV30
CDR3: CAWVPGGRATNEKLFF
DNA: TGTGCCTGGGTCCCCGGGGGGAGAGCAACTAATGAAAAACTGTTTTTT

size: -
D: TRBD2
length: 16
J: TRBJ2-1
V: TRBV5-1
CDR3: CASSPGLAGSYNEQFF
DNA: TGCGCCAGCAGCCCGGGACTAGCGGGATCCTACAATGAGCAGTTCTTC

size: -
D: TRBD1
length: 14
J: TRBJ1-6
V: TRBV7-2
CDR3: CAITPGQVNSPLHF
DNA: TGTGCCATCACACCGGGACAGGTTAATTCACCCCTCCACTTT